The T cell receptor (beta chain) under discussion was sequenced for a study of T cell responses to AZD1222 COVID-19 vaccine. Notes on the study in general: Spike-specific TCR breadth and depth grew following two AZD1222 doses.

Measured with immunoSEQ multiplex PCR; TCRdb has only the in-frame clones, and not every one. The table shows about 100,000 clones, with more than 75% occurring only once. Note on this clone: Its antigen remains unidentified.

Sequencing used peripheral blood, obtained on day 0 of AZD1222 vaccination. This sequence originates from an adult in good health.

The CDR3 coding sequence is TGCGCCAGCAGCCTGATGACAGGGGGGTACACTGAAGCTTTCTTT. Translating it yields CASSLMTGGYTEAFF. The chain combines TRBV4-3 with TRBJ1-1; TRBD1 matches at 9 bases. The CDR3 has 15 amino acids. Trimming took 4 bases from V and 3 from J; bases not matched to a gene: 6. Germline values: CDR1 LGHNA, CDR2 YSLEER.